Listed below are T cell receptor beta chains from one sample, sequenced in a study of blood T cell repertoires in COVID-19. Measured with immunoSEQ multiplex PCR; TCRdb has only the in-frame clones, and not every one. The sample lists fewer than 60,000 clones, around 90% occurring once. The specimen sequenced was peripheral blood. Receptors were obtained from a human donor with acute or convalescent COVID-19. The donor label of this sample is uncertain. Both conserved end residues are part of each CDR3. Fields, in order: J gene, V gene, CDR3 protein.

j_call: TRBJ2-5; v_call: TRBV19; cdr3_aa: CASRGDGGIQETQYF
j_call: TRBJ2-7; v_call: TRBV7-3; cdr3_aa: CASSLYSGPYEQYF
j_call: TRBJ2-7; v_call: TRBV4-1; cdr3_aa: CASSHTRDRTSYEQYF
j_call: TRBJ1-3; v_call: TRBV5-1; cdr3_aa: CASSPTGGNSGNTIYF
j_call: TRBJ1-1; v_call: TRBV19; cdr3_aa: CASSSEENTEAFF
j_call: TRBJ1-2; v_call: TRBV7-3; cdr3_aa: CASSSQGGGGYTF
j_call: TRBJ2-2; v_call: TRBV11-2; cdr3_aa: CASSLVVSGELFF
j_call: TRBJ2-3; v_call: TRBV12-3/TRBV12-4; cdr3_aa: CASSLTAEDTQYF
j_call: TRBJ1-2; v_call: TRBV5-1; cdr3_aa: CASSPGQGPGYTF
j_call: TRBJ2-1; v_call: TRBV19; cdr3_aa: CASSIKGLVEYNEQFF
j_call: TRBJ2-7; v_call: TRBV10-1; cdr3_aa: CASSESTGVGDEQYF
j_call: TRBJ1-1; v_call: TRBV2; cdr3_aa: CASKSGTGGFEAFF
j_call: TRBJ1-5; v_call: TRBV12-3/TRBV12-4; cdr3_aa: CASSQGDQPQHF
j_call: TRBJ2-2; v_call: TRBV7-7; cdr3_aa: CASSVTRDTGELFF
j_call: TRBJ2-2; v_call: TRBV5-8; cdr3_aa: CASSPGLAGFGGELFF
j_call: TRBJ2-3; v_call: TRBV7-9; cdr3_aa: CASSTYRGPSTDTQYF
j_call: TRBJ2-2; v_call: TRBV19; cdr3_aa: CASRKTPNTGELFF
j_call: TRBJ2-3; v_call: TRBV3-1/TRBV3-2; cdr3_aa: CASSQDLAGGGTDTQYF
j_call: TRBJ2-7; v_call: TRBV5-4; cdr3_aa: CASSWGTSGATYEQYF
j_call: TRBJ1-5; v_call: TRBV28; cdr3_aa: CASSFHGTEGNQPQHF
j_call: TRBJ1-3; v_call: TRBV30; cdr3_aa: CAWSALAGTIYF
j_call: TRBJ2-7; v_call: TRBV10-1; cdr3_aa: CAIRAYEQYF
j_call: TRBJ1-4; v_call: TRBV7-3; cdr3_aa: CASSSSGDPNEKLFF
j_call: TRBJ1-1; v_call: TRBV6-2/TRBV6-3; cdr3_aa: CASSYSLQGTEAFF
j_call: TRBJ2-5; v_call: TRBV3-1/TRBV3-2; cdr3_aa: CASSPFSSGGAWETQYF
j_call: TRBJ1-4; v_call: TRBV7-6; cdr3_aa: CASSPRQGTTEKLFF
j_call: TRBJ1-3; v_call: TRBV2; cdr3_aa: CASSGTGTGNTIYF
j_call: TRBJ1-4; v_call: TRBV3-1/TRBV3-2; cdr3_aa: CASSQWDRRGEKLFF
j_call: TRBJ1-4; v_call: TRBV10-2; cdr3_aa: CASSQGWDEKLFF
j_call: TRBJ1-2; v_call: TRBV6-4; cdr3_aa: CASRGTRDRRNYGYTF
j_call: TRBJ2-1; v_call: TRBV24-1; cdr3_aa: CATSDPRGGAGGEQFF
j_call: TRBJ1-2; v_call: TRBV6-5; cdr3_aa: CASRLGQGVYGYTF
j_call: TRBJ1-5; v_call: TRBV3-1/TRBV3-2; cdr3_aa: CASSLPGQPQHF
j_call: TRBJ2-2; v_call: TRBV6-5; cdr3_aa: CASTRQTNTGELFF
j_call: TRBJ2-2; v_call: TRBV3-1/TRBV3-2; cdr3_aa: CASTPSGHAGELFF
j_call: TRBJ1-1; v_call: TRBV15; cdr3_aa: CATSRGDRAEAFF
j_call: TRBJ2-1; v_call: TRBV10-3; cdr3_aa: CAISDNFYEQFF
j_call: TRBJ2-7; v_call: TRBV5-4; cdr3_aa: CASSLKDRGGYEQYF
j_call: TRBJ1-3; v_call: TRBV15; cdr3_aa: CATSIDRAPGNTIYF
j_call: TRBJ1-3; v_call: TRBV9; cdr3_aa: CASSVSLSSGNTIYF
j_call: TRBJ1-2; v_call: TRBV11-2; cdr3_aa: CASSLEAGYTNYGYTF
j_call: TRBJ2-7; v_call: TRBV7-2; cdr3_aa: CASSSGAARSYEQYF
j_call: TRBJ2-1; v_call: TRBV3-1/TRBV3-2; cdr3_aa: CASSPLTSGASYNEQFF
j_call: TRBJ2-2; v_call: TRBV3-1/TRBV3-2; cdr3_aa: CASSQRTSGKKRTGELFF
j_call: TRBJ2-5; v_call: TRBV6-5; cdr3_aa: CASRRDRGLVETQYF
j_call: TRBJ2-3; v_call: TRBV7-2; cdr3_aa: CASSEAGLSTDTQYF
j_call: TRBJ1-2; v_call: TRBV27; cdr3_aa: CASSFLPGGASGYGYTF
j_call: TRBJ2-2; v_call: TRBV5-1; cdr3_aa: CASRMSTTGQGSTGELFF
j_call: TRBJ1-3; v_call: TRBV14; cdr3_aa: CASSQVSGAGNTIYF
j_call: TRBJ2-2; v_call: TRBV7-9; cdr3_aa: CASSLSGAGNTGELFF
j_call: TRBJ2-7; v_call: TRBV6-5; cdr3_aa: CASKRDFSYEQYF
j_call: TRBJ2-5; v_call: TRBV20-1; cdr3_aa: CSAARQETQYF
j_call: TRBJ2-3; v_call: TRBV7-8; cdr3_aa: CASSLFGSGGGNTQYF
j_call: TRBJ1-3; v_call: TRBV6-2/TRBV6-3; cdr3_aa: CASSYGGVGNTIYF